The 5 T cell receptor beta chains reported below all come from one sample, sequenced in a study of monozygotic twins with inflammatory bowel disease (dated by TCRdb to the late 2010s). Library prep was done by 5' RACE. Sequencing took place on an Illumina HiSeq 2500. The reads, reprocessed by TCRdb, yield one row per CDR3 protein sequence and no DNA. The record for this sample contains 350,000 to 500,000 distinct CDR3 sequences. About 2.2% of the sample is taken by the ten largest. What was sequenced was blood. The receptors stem from a human donor with ulcerative colitis or Crohn's disease, or a healthy co-twin of an affected twin (not recorded which).

The rearrangement joins TRBV27 to TRBJ1-6; the D call of TRBD1 rests on TCRdb alone, since no DNA is present to check it. The CDR3 spans 18 residues. CDR1 is MNHEY, CDR2 SMNVEV, per germline (reference sequence). The CDR3 sequence: CASSSRQGAQPYNSPLHF.

The rearrangement uses TRBV12-3 or TRBV12-4 and TRBJ2-5. The CDR3 loop spans 15 amino acids. CDR3 amino acids: CASRVAGSYRETQYF.

This chain joins TRBV3-1 and TRBJ1-1; no DNA is available, so the TRBD1 call from TCRdb remains unchecked. Germline values: CDR1 LGHDT, CDR2 YNNKEL (reference sequence). The CDR3 is made up of 14 amino acids. CDR3 in amino acids: CASSRLDRLNEAFF.

The CDR3 protein is CASSDGRHNILTSTDTQYF. The chain has TRBV11-1 and TRBJ2-3. This CDR3 is 19 amino acids long. Germline V lookup: CDR1 SGHAT, CDR2 FQDESV (reference sequence).

V gene TRBV7-6 combines with J gene TRBJ2-3; TCRdb calls TRBD1, which cannot be checked without DNA. CDR1 is SGHVS and CDR2 is FNYEAQ in the germline V gene. The CDR3 has 17 amino acids. CDR3 loop: CASSLDFSGGRTDTQYF.